This TCR beta chain was obtained from a study of T cells expressing NK-cell markers. From its re-call of the 5' RACE reads, TCRdb lists each CDR3 protein once, without DNA. In all, the sample yields 300,000 to 450,000 distinct CDR3 sequences. The CDR3 consists of 14 residues. V is TRBV12-3 or TRBV12-4 and J is TRBJ1-1; checking the TCRdb D call of TRBD1 is not possible without DNA. Source material: blood T cells: a sorted CD56 or NKG2C T cell subset, CD4+ or CD8+ T cells, or bulk PBMC T cells (not recorded which). This clonotype originated in a man aged 18 to 69 in good health. CDR3: CASSPPGPDTEAFF.